The sample holds a few counts of the clone carrying this T cell receptor (beta chain). As yet, its antigen is unknown. Sequencing targeted expressed TCRB transcripts, as all isolated RNA had been reverse transcribed. Samples of naive, central memory and regulatory T cells yielded a mean of about 3.7 million reads. The data were produced by immunoSEQ multiplex PCR, yet TCRdb's version contains in-frame clones alone and is incomplete. This table has 50,000 to 65,000 clones, roughly two fifths appearing once. The V and J ends lost 1 base and 5 bases respectively, with 15 bases between them. CDR3 size: 16 residues. Germline V lookup: CDR1 LNHDA, CDR2 SQIVND (reference sequence). This sample was included in a study of beta chain features in type 1 diabetes. General study points: PCR might favor shorter templates, equally in patients and controls. All four CD4+ subsets of Type 1 diabetes patients contained TCRB CDR3s that were moderately but significantly shorter.

V gene TRBV19 combines with J gene TRBJ1-5; no clear D. The sequence was collected from a man in his thirties or forties with type 1 diabetes. The material sequenced was Tregs from blood. DNA for the CDR3: TGTGCCAGTAGTATAGGCCACCGGGATCTGGATCAGCCCCAGCATTTT. Translated, it gives CASSIGHRDLDQPQHF.